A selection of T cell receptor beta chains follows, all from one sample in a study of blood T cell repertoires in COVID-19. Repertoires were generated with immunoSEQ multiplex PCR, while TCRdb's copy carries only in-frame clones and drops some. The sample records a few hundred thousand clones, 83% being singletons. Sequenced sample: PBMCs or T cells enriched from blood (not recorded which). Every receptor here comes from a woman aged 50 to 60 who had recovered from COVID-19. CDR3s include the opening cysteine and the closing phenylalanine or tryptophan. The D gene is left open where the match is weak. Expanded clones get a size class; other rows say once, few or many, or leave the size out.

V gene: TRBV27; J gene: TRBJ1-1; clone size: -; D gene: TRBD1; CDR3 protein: CASSLSTGLTEAFF; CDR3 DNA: TGTGCCAGCAGTTTATCGACAGGGCTTACTGAAGCTTTCTTT
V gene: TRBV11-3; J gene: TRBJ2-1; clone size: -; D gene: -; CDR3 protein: CASSSLSDEQFF; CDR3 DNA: TGTGCCAGCAGCTCCCTAAGCGATGAGCAGTTCTTC
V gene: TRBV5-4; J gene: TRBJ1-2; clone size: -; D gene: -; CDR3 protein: CASSLDSLGYTF; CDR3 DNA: TGTGCCAGCAGCTTGGATTCTCTTGGCTACACCTTC
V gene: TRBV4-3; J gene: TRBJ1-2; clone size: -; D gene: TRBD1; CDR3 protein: CASSQDIQGNYGYTF; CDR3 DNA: TGCGCCAGCAGCCAAGATATACAGGGGAACTATGGCTACACCTTC
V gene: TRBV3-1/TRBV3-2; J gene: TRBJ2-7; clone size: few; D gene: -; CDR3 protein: CASSQVSSYEQYF; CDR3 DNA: TGTGCCAGCAGCCAAGTCTCCTCCTACGAGCAGTACTTC
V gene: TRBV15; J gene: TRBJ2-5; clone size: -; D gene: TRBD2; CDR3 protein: CATSRDSLGLAGGQETQYF; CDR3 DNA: TGTGCCACCAGCAGAGACAGCCTTGGACTAGCGGGAGGGCAAGAGACCCAGTACTTC
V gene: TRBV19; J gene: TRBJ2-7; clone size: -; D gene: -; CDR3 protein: CASSSGGTVLHEQYF; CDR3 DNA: TGTGCCAGTAGTAGTGGGGGGACGGTCCTCCACGAGCAGTACTTC
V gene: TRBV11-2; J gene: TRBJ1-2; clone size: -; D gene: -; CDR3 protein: CASSLARGHYAFGYTF; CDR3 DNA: TGTGCCAGCAGCTTGGCTCGGGGACACTACGCATTTGGCTACACCTTC
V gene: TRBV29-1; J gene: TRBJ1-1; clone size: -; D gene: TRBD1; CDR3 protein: CSVRTGTGNTEAFF; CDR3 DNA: TGCAGCGTTCGTACCGGGACAGGGAACACTGAAGCTTTCTTT
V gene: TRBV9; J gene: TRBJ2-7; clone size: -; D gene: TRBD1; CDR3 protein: CASSVLPGGNEQYF; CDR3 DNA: TGTGCCAGCAGTGTTCTTCCAGGGGGCAACGAGCAGTACTTC
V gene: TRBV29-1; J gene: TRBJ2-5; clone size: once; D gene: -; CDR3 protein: CSVEPLLSPGYYQETQYF; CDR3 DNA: TGCAGCGTTGAACCCCTTCTGAGTCCAGGATACTACCAAGAGACCCAGTACTTC
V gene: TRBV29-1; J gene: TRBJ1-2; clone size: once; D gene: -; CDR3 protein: CSVGAGANYGYTF; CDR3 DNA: TGCAGCGTTGGGGCGGGGGCTAACTATGGCTACACCTTC
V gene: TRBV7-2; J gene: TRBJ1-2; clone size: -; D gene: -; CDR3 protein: CASSPEPGRRGGYTF; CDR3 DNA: TGTGCCAGCAGCCCCGAGCCAGGGAGGCGGGGTGGCTACACCTTC
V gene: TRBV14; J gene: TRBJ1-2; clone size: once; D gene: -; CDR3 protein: CASSQITGNGYTF; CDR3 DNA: TGTGCCAGCAGCCAAATCACGGGGAATGGCTACACCTTC
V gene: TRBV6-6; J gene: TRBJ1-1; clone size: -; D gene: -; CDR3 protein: CASSYPGGEDEAFF; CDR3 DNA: TGTGCCAGCAGTTACCCCGGGGGGGAGGATGAAGCTTTCTTT
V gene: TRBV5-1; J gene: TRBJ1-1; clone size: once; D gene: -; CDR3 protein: CASRSPGGTEAFF; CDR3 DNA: TGCGCCAGCAGATCGCCGGGGGGCACTGAAGCTTTCTTT
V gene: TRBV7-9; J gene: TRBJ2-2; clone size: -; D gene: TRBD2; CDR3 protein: CASSLLAGGPNTGELFF; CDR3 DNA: TGTGCCAGCAGCTTACTAGCGGGAGGGCCGAACACCGGGGAGCTGTTTTTT
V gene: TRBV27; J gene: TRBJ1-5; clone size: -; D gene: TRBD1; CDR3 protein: CASSPGRDRGGEHF; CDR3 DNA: TGTGCCAGCAGTCCGGGCCGGGACAGGGGGGGCGAGCATTTT
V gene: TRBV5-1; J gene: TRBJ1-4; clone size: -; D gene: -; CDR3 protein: CASSSTRAQNEKLFF; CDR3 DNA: TGCGCCAGCAGCTCGACGAGGGCTCAAAATGAAAAACTGTTTTTT
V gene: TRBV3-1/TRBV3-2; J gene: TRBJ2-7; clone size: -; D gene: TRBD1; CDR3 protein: CASSQGIGGPTELYEQYF; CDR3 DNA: TGTGCCAGCAGCCAAGGTATAGGGGGCCCCACCGAACTATACGAGCAGTACTTC
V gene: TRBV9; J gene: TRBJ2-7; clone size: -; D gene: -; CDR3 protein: CASSVAGTNLHEQYF; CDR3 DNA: TGTGCCAGCAGCGTAGCCGGGACAAATCTCCACGAGCAGTACTTC
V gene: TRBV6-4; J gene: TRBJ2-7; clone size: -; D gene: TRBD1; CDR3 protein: CAVPGQIYEQYF; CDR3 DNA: TGTGCCGTTCCGGGACAGATCTACGAGCAGTACTTC
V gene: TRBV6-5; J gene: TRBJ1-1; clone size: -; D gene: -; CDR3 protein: CASIIARGTEAFF; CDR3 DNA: TGTGCCAGCATTATAGCCCGGGGGACTGAAGCTTTCTTT
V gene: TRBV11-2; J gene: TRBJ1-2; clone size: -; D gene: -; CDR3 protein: CASREPGGFYGYTF; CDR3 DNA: TGTGCCAGCAGGGAGCCCGGGGGGTTCTATGGCTACACCTTC
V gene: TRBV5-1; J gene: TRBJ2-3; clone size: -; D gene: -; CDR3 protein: CASSQVVRDTQYF; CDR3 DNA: TGCGCCAGCAGCCAAGTAGTTAGAGATACGCAGTATTTT
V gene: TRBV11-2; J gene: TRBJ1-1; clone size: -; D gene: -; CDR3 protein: CASSLGPTEAFF; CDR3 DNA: TGTGCCAGCAGCTTGGGGCCCACTGAAGCTTTCTTT
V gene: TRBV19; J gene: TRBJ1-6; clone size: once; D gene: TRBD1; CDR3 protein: CASSRGQGYNSPLHF; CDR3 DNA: TGTGCCAGTAGTAGAGGACAGGGATATAATTCACCCCTCCACTTT
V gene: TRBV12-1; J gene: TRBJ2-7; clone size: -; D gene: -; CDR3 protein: CASTLSGRAPYEQYF; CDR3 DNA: TGTGCCAGCACCCTCAGCGGGAGGGCCCCCTACGAGCAGTACTTC
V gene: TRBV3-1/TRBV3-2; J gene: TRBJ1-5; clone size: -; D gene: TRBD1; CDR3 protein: CASSPGGIGNQPQHF; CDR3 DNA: TGTGCCAGCAGCCCAGGGGGAATCGGCAATCAGCCCCAGCATTTT
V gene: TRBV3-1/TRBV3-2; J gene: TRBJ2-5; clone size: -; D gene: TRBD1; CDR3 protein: CASGWTGTETQYF; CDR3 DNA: TGTGCCAGCGGCTGGACAGGGACAGAGACCCAGTACTTC
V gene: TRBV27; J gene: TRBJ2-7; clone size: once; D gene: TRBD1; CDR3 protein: CASGDSHSYEQYF; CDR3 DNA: TGTGCCAGCGGGGACAGCCACTCCTACGAGCAGTACTTC